This T cell receptor beta chain was documented in a study of blood T cell repertoires in COVID-19 (dated by TCRdb to 2020 to 2021). With regard to the full study: Collaborator samples came from the United States, Italy and Spain and covered acute and convalescent phases of COVID-19. The material from the prospective study consisted of cDNA or gDNA derived from T cells, B-cell-depleted T cells, or PBMCs. The dataset comprised deeply sampled blood TCRbeta repertoires from subjects exposed to, actively infected with, or recovered from COVID-19. Where available, HLA class I and class II types were taken from metadata supplied by the sample provider and were not determined by assay-based typing. Nearly every sample came with metadata listing a de-identified subject ID, COVID-19 status, age in years and sex. The samples were drawn from the first 160 participants of the ongoing ImmuneRACE study and from over 950 subjects provided by 6 global collaborators. The repertoires were released in a freely available public database intended as a resource for research on the immune response to SARS-CoV-2. General conclusions and limits of the study: Clinical and demographic metadata were provided uncurated, with the amount varying by source and participant.

One collaborating source in Seattle enrolled patients while the patients were actively infected and followed the patients over time throughout the course of disease. The collaborating institutions used their own protocols to collect whole blood in K2EDTA tubes. For TCRbeta analysis, collaborators shipped samples in one of three forms: frozen whole blood, isolated PBMCs, or DNA extracted from either of those sample types. In its sample, this clone was seen a few times. There is no known antigen for this receptor. It has no much larger one-base neighbor in the sample; base qualities were not kept. Including the terminal cysteine and phenylalanine, the CDR3 comprises 16 residues. Solely the CDR3 DNA is kept, with 48 bases framed from the first base. Relative to germline, V is missing 2 bases and J is missing 7 bases, with 10 bases of the junction outside any gene match. The germline V gene (reference sequence) specifies LGHDT as CDR1 and YNNKEL as CDR2.

TCRbeta CDR3 regions were amplified from genomic DNA using the immunoSEQ Assay, a bias-controlled multiplex PCR. On the authors' methods: Nucleated cell counts per sample were estimated from amplification of reference gene primers within the assay. To quantify the absolute abundance of each unique TCRbeta CDR3 rearrangement, sequence reads were collapsed and filtered. Productive Simpson clonality was computed per sample as the square root of Simpson's diversity index over productive rearrangements. TCRdb holds this immuneACCESS table with in-frame rearrangements only. Some clones are missing; in checked studies, unresolved V genes explain under half, and the rest has no known cause. V, J and clone size reflect that table, while D and trimming were determined from the DNA. The sample table holds fewer than 650,000 clones, of which roughly 91% were seen once. Less than 9.5% of the sample comes from the top ten.

The sample taken for sequencing was peripheral blood. The origin of this receptor is a woman in her fifties or sixties with COVID-19, enrolled during active disease. This chain is built from TRBV3-1 (or the pseudogene TRBV3-2) and TRBJ2-7, with 11 junctional bases fitting TRBD2. The bases read TGTGCCAGCAGCCAAATAGGCGGGACTAGCGGTGCGGAGCAGTACTTC. This encodes CASSQIGGTSGAEQYF.